This entry lists 25 T cell receptor beta chains sequenced from one sample in a study of cytomegalovirus exposure and HLA in healthy donors. Primers included in the PCR were 60 Vbeta and 13 Jbeta primers. The assay was immunoSEQ multiplex PCR, and TCRdb's table has in-frame clones only and misses some. The data contain around 170,000 clones, 78% of them singletons. What was sequenced was PBMCs. All receptors derive from a male donor in good health and CMV-seronegative.

CDR3 region: CASSLDETKNTEAFF. In DNA, the CDR3 is TGCGCCAGCAGCTTGGATGAGACAAAGAACACTGAAGCTTTCTTT. The chain couples TRBV5-1 to TRBJ1-1, with no clear D. Trimming removed 0 bases at V and 1 base at J, with 10 bases between. The length of the CDR3 is 15 residues. The V gene's germline CDR1 is SGHRS and CDR2 YFSETQ.

The chain uses TRBV7-9 and TRBJ2-1; 13 positions agree with TRBD2. Germline CDR1 SEHNR, CDR2 FQNEAQ (reference sequence). The CDR3 runs 16 residues. Trimming removed 1 base from V and 6 bases from J; junction bases left unmatched: 3. DNA of the CDR3: TGTGCCAGCAGCTTAGTGGGACTAGCGGGGAGCAATGAGCAGTTCTTC. Encoded protein: CASSLVGLAGSNEQFF.

The chain has TRBV19 and TRBJ2-3, with 14 bases lining up with TRBD2. CDR1 is LNHDA and CDR2 is SQIVND in the germline V gene (reference sequence). The junction had 0 bases not matched to a gene; V was cut back by 3 bases and J by 4 bases. There are 15 residues in the CDR3. The CDR3 DNA follows: TGTGCCAGTAGTATGGGACTAGCGGGAGCAGATACGCAGTATTTT. Encoded protein: CASSMGLAGADTQYF.

This clone was seen only a few times. The chain links TRBV2 to TRBJ1-1, with D tentatively TRBD1 (5 bases). Germline assignment: CDR1 SNHLY and CDR2 FYNNEI. The CDR3 extends over 14 amino acids. Between the trimmed V and J ends, which lost 2 bases and 3 bases, there was a span of 10 bases. The CDR3 coding sequence is TGTGCCAGCAGTGAACAGGGAGGAGACACTGAAGCTTTCTTT. It is translated as CASSEQGGDTEAFF.

The chain uses TRBV6-5 and TRBJ1-5; weak D call: TRBD1 (5 bases). This CDR3 is 15 amino acids long. The V end was cut by 6 bases, the J end by 0 bases, with 12 bases between. CDR1 is MNHEY, CDR2 SVGAGI, per germline. Here the CDR3 reads CASRLRGYSNQPQHF. CDR3 DNA: TGTGCCAGCAGACTTAGGGGTTATAGCAATCAGCCCCAGCATTTT.

This chain connects TRBV29-1 to TRBJ2-3; 8 bases align to TRBD2. Germline loops: CDR1 SQVTM, CDR2 ANQGSEA. With 6 bases clipped from V and 4 bases from J, the junction kept 15 bases outside the gene matches. This CDR3 has 16 amino acids. The CDR3 protein is CSVPPFSGEGPDTQYF. DNA of the CDR3: TGCAGCGTGCCCCCGTTTAGCGGGGAAGGCCCAGATACGCAGTATTTT.

The chain recombines TRBV19 with TRBJ1-5; D uncertain. The V end lost 3 bases, the J end lost 1 base, and 10 bases lay between the germline ends. The CDR3 has 15 residues. CDR1 is LNHDA, CDR2 SQIVND, per germline (reference sequence). The CDR3 nucleotides read TGTGCCAGTAGTATTGGTACAGCCAGCAATCAGCCCCAGCATTTT. It codes for CASSIGTASNQPQHF.

The CDR3 DNA reads as TGCGCCAGCAGCCTCATGACTAGCGGGGGCGGAGAGACCCAGTACTTC. This encodes CASSLMTSGGGETQYF. V usage is TRBV5-1 and J usage is TRBJ2-5; 12 bases are shared with TRBD2. This CDR3 has 16 amino acids. Germline trimming cut 4 bases from V and 4 bases from J; bases unmatched to any gene: 8. In germline, CDR1 is SGHRS, CDR2 YFSETQ.

This chain links TRBV5-8 with TRBJ2-7; TRBD2 agrees at 7 bases. Trimming removed 4 bases from V and 7 bases from J; junction bases left unmatched: 11. Germline assignment: CDR1 SGHTS and CDR2 YDEGEE. The CDR3 is 14 amino acids. For the CDR3, the DNA is TGTGCCAGCAGCCTCGGAAGCGGGACCTTTGAGCAGTACTTC. As protein: CASSLGSGTFEQYF.

This rearrangement joins TRBV28 to TRBJ1-6, with TRBD1 identical over 7 bases. V lost 7 bases to trimming and J lost 3 bases; unmatched junction nucleotides: 6. The germline gives CDR1 MDHEN, CDR2 SYDVKM. This CDR3 is built from 15 residues. The CDR3 DNA follows: TGTGCCAGCAAACTGGACAGGAGCTATAATTCACCCCTCCACTTT. Amino acids: CASKLDRSYNSPLHF.

CDR3 bases: TGTGCCAGCAGCACCTCGACAGGGCGACCTGAAGCTTTCTTT. Translation gives CASSTSTGRPEAFF. The chain employs TRBV9 and TRBJ1-1; 7 bases line up with TRBD1. The germline gives CDR1 SGDLS, CDR2 YYNGEE. The V and J ends lost 4 bases and 6 bases, in that order; junction bases with no gene match: 9. CDR3 length equals 14 residues.

The V call is TRBV7-3, the J call TRBJ2-2, with D possibly TRBD1 on 7 matching bases. CDR1 and CDR2 from the germline V gene are SGHTA and FQGTGA. This CDR3 comprises 16 residues. V gave up 1 base and J gave up 3 bases, with 12 bases separating them. The CDR3 DNA sequence: TGTGCCAGCAGCTTAATGCAGGGGGGTGACACCGGGGAGCTGTTTTTT. This encodes CASSLMQGGDTGELFF.

This clone appeared a few times. The rearrangement links TRBV28 to TRBJ2-1, with 14 positions matching TRBD2. V shed 5 bases and J 6 bases; nucleotides not matched to a gene: 15. Looked up from germline, CDR1 is MDHEN and CDR2 is SYDVKM. The length of the CDR3 is 19 residues. CDR3 nucleotides: TGTGCCAGCAGTACCCAGATGACTAGCGGGAGGGCCGACCTCAATGAGCAGTTCTTC. This codes for CASSTQMTSGRADLNEQFF. The complete variable domain, with remaining parts taken from reference TRBV28 and TRBJ2-1, reads DVKVTQSSRYLVKRTGEKVFLECVQDMDHENMFWYRQDPGLGLRLIYFSYDVKMKEKGDIPEGYSVSREKKERFSLILESASTNQTSMYLCASSTQMTSGRADLNEQFFGPGTRLTVL.

This chain connects TRBV30 to TRBJ2-2, with 11 positions matching TRBD2. Unmatched junction bases numbered 13, after V lost 8 bases and J lost 2 bases. This CDR3 has 17 residues. Germline CDR1 GTSNPN, CDR2 SVGIG (reference sequence). The CDR3 DNA sequence: TGTGCCGCCGCGCCCCTACTAGCGGGAGCCAACACCGGGGAGCTGTTTTTT. Its translation is CAAAPLLAGANTGELFF.

V gene TRBV19 combines with J gene TRBJ2-1; weak D call: TRBD1 (6 bases). The CDR3 consists of 14 residues. CDR1 and CDR2 from the germline V gene are LNHDA and SQIVND (reference sequence). Trimming took 4 bases from V and 1 from J, leaving 8 bases between them. CDR3 sequence: CASSKGDSYNEQFF. The DNA of the CDR3 is TGTGCCAGTAGTAAGGGGGATTCCTACAATGAGCAGTTCTTC.

The chain is built from TRBV19 and TRBJ1-2; D is perhaps TRBD1 (5 bases). The V gene's germline CDR1 is LNHDA and CDR2 SQIVND (reference sequence). V lost 7 bases and J lost 5, with 8 bases in between. The length of the CDR3 is 11 residues. DNA of the CDR3: TGTGCCAGTAATGACAGATATGGCTACACCTTC. Amino acids: CASNDRYGYTF. Full variable domain (outside the CDR3, taken from reference TRBV19 and TRBJ1-2): DGGITQSPKYLFRKEGQNVTLSCEQNLNHDAMYWYRQDPGQGLRLIYYSQIVNDFQKGDIAEGYSVSREKKESFPLTVTSAQKNPTAFYLCASNDRYGYTFGSGTRLTVV.

The genes are TRBV18 and TRBJ2-5; D possibly corresponds to TRBD1 (6 bases). Germline V gene sequence: CDR1 KGHSH, CDR2 LQKENI. Trimming took 3 bases from V and 1 from J, leaving 9 bases between them. The CDR3 is made up of 14 amino acids. The CDR3 sequence: CASSPTGTQETQYF. CDR3 sequence (DNA): TGTGCCAGCTCACCTACAGGGACCCAAGAGACCCAGTACTTC.

V and J are TRBV19 and TRBJ2-3; possible D gene TRBD1, 6 bases. Germline CDR1 and CDR2: LNHDA and SQIVND (reference sequence). V lost 5 bases and J lost 0, with 12 bases in between. The CDR3 length is 15 residues. CDR3 amino acids: CASSPGARSTDTQYF. The CDR3 DNA reads as TGTGCCAGTAGTCCAGGGGCCCGTAGCACAGATACGCAGTATTTT.

The genes are TRBV21-1 and TRBJ2-6; no check of the table's D call, TRBD1, against the DNA was made. TRBV21-1 is given as a pseudogene. The CDR3 loop spans 12 amino acids. CDR3 sequence (DNA): TGTAGGACAGGTTCTGGGGCCAACGTCCTGACTTTC. Translation: CRTGSGANVLTF.

The table lists this clone with a count of one. V is TRBV9 and J is TRBJ1-3, with 9 nucleotides matching TRBD1. The germline gives CDR1 SGDLS, CDR2 YYNGEE. V shed 0 bases, J shed 4 bases, and the junction held 5 bases outside the gene matches. The CDR3 sequence is 16 residues long. CDR3 amino acids: CASSVEGTGYGNTIYF. The CDR3 bases are TGTGCCAGCAGCGTAGAAGGGACAGGGTACGGAAACACCATATATTTT. The full variable domain, in which reference TRBV9 and TRBJ1-3 provide the parts outside the CDR3, is DSGVTQTPKHLITATGQRVTLRCSPRSGDLSVYWYQQSLDQGLQFLIQYYNGEERAKGNILERFSAQQFPDLHSELNLSSLELGDSALYFCASSVEGTGYGNTIYFGEGSWLTVV.

The V call is TRBV6-5, the J call TRBJ2-2; 7 bases agree with TRBD2. The CDR3 spans 12 residues. After removal of 8 bases from V and 6 bases from J, the junction contained 3 bases not matched to a gene. Germline loops: CDR1 MNHEY, CDR2 SVGAGI. The CDR3: CASEAGSGELFF. The CDR3 DNA reads TGTGCCAGCGAAGCGGGATCCGGGGAGCTGTTTTTT.

This clone was detected a few times. The V gene is TRBV14, the J gene TRBJ2-3; D is perhaps TRBD2 (5 bases). Germline values: CDR1 SGHDN, CDR2 FVKESK. V was clipped by 4 bases and J by 7 bases, with 15 bases between them. This CDR3 has 14 amino acids. CDR3 bases: TGTGCCAGCAGCCTCCGGACCCCGGGGAATACGCAGTATTTT. Translation: CASSLRTPGNTQYF.

The rearrangement uses TRBV18 and TRBJ1-5; D is ambiguous. Germline loops: CDR1 KGHSH, CDR2 LQKENI. The CDR3 spans 14 residues. V was shortened by 4 bases and J by 0 bases, with 7 bases between the two germline ends. The CDR3 nucleotides are TGTGCCAGCTCACGGCAGGATAGCAATCAGCCCCAGCATTTT. It codes for CASSRQDSNQPQHF.

V and J are TRBV30 and TRBJ2-1; 9 bases match TRBD1. CDR1 is GTSNPN and CDR2 is SVGIG in the germline V gene (reference sequence). The CDR3 has 15 residues. V trimming: 4 bases; J trimming: 8 bases; junction bases outside the gene matches: 12. The CDR3 here is CAWKAGTGHIDEQFF. The CDR3 DNA reads TGTGCCTGGAAAGCCGGGACAGGGCATATCGATGAGCAGTTCTTC. Drawing the rest from reference TRBV30 and TRBJ2-1, the complete variable domain is SQTIHQWPATLVQPVGSPLSLECTVEGTSNPNLYWYRQAAGRGLQLLFYSVGIGQISSEVPQNLSASRPQDRQFILSSKKLLLSDSGFYLCAWKAGTGHIDEQFFGPGTRLTVL.

The genes are TRBV15 and TRBJ1-5; possibly TRBD1 for D (5 bases). The CDR3 has 15 residues. Trimming took off 5 bases at V and 8 bases at J, with 19 bases between the two ends. Looked up from germline, CDR1 is LNHNV and CDR2 is YYDKDF (reference sequence). CDR3 region: CATSPQVGGKEPQHF. The CDR3 DNA reads TGTGCCACCAGCCCCCAGGTGGGGGGTAAGGAGCCCCAGCATTTT. The complete variable domain, with remaining parts taken from reference TRBV15 and TRBJ1-5, reads DAMVIQNPRYQVTQFGKPVTLSCSQTLNHNVMYWYQQKSSQAPKLLFHYYDKDFNNEADTPDNFQSRRPNTSFCFLDIRSPGLGDTAMYLCATSPQVGGKEPQHFGDGTRLSIL.